This T cell receptor (beta chain) was sequenced for a study of T cells in Graves' hyperthyroidism and ophthalmopathy. Thyroid ultrasound and orbital computed tomography, with clinical symptoms and serum thyroxine and TRAb, informed diagnoses. RNA transcripts gave rise to amplified TCR beta CDR3 regions. HTBI primers drove first-round RT-PCR of the TCR CDR3. TCRdb reanalysed the multiplex PCR reads using MiXCR and keeps one entry per CDR3 protein. The data hold hundreds of thousands of distinct CDR3 sequences, with 14% observed a single time. The CDR3 is made up of 15 amino acids. Germline CDR1 is MNHNS and CDR2 is SASEGT. The V gene end was trimmed by 6 bases and the J gene end by 7 bases; junction bases not matched to a gene: 11.

The sample was blood. The V gene is TRBV6-1, the J gene TRBJ2-3; 9 bases fit TRBD1. The sequence derives from a woman aged 40 to 50 with Graves' hyperthyroidism. The CDR3 is CASRPGQGRRNTQYF. The CDR3, as DNA: TGTGCCAGCAGACCCGGACAGGGGAGAAGAAATACGCAGTATTTT.